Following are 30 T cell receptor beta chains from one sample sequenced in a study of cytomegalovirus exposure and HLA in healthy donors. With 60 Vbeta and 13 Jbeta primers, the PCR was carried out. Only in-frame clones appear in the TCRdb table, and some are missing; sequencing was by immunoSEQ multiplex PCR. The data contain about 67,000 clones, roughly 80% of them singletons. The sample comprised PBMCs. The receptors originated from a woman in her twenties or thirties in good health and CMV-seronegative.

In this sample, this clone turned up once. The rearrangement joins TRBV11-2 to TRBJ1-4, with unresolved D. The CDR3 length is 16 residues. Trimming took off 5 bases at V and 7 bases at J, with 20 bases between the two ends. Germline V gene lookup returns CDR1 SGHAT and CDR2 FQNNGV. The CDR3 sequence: CASSPLESVGSEKLFF. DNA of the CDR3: TGTGCCAGCAGCCCACTGGAGTCGGTAGGCAGTGAAAAACTGTTTTTT.

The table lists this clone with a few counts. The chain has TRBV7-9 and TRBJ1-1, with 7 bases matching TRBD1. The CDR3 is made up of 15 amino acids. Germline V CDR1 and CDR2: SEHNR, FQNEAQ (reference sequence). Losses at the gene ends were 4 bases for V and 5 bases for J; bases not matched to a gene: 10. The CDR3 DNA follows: TGTGCCAGCAGCTCCTTAAACAGGGGTTGGACTGAAGCTTTCTTT. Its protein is CASSSLNRGWTEAFF.

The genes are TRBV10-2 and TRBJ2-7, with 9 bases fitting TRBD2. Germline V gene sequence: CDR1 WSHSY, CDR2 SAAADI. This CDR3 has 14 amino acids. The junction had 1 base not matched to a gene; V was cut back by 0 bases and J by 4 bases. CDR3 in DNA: TGCGCCAGCAGTGAGTCAGCGGGGGGATACGAGCAGTACTTC. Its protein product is CASSESAGGYEQYF.

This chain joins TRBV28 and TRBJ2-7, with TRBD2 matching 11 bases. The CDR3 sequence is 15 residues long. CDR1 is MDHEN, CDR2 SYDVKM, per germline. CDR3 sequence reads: CAAGLAGGPTYEQYF. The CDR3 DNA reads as TGTGCGGCGGGGCTAGCGGGGGGACCGACCTACGAGCAGTACTTC.

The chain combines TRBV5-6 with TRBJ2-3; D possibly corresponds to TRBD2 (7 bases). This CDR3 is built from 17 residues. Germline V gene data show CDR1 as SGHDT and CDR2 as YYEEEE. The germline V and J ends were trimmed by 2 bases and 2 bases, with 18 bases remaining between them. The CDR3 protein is CASSFGWGGADTDTQYF. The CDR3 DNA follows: TGTGCCAGCAGCTTTGGGTGGGGGGGCGCTGACACAGATACGCAGTATTTT.

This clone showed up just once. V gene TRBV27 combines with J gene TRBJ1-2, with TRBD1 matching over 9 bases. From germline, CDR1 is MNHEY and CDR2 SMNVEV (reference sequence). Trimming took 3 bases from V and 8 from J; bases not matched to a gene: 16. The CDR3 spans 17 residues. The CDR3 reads CASSFGDREFELRGYTF. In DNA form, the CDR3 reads TGTGCCAGCAGTTTTGGGGACAGGGAGTTTGAGTTGCGGGGCTACACCTTC.

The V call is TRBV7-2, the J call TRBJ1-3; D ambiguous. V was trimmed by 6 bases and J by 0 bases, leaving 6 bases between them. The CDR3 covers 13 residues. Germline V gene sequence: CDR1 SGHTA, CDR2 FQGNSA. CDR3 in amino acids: CASSRSSGNTIYF. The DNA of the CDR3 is TGTGCCAGCAGTCGGAGCTCTGGAAACACCATATATTTT.

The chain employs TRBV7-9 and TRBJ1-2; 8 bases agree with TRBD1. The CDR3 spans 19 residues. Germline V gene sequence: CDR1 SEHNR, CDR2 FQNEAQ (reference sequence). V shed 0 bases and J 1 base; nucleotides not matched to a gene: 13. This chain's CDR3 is CASSLAAGTGAPLNYGYTF. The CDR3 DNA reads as TGTGCCAGCAGCTTAGCGGCGGGGACAGGTGCCCCGCTTAACTATGGCTACACCTTC.

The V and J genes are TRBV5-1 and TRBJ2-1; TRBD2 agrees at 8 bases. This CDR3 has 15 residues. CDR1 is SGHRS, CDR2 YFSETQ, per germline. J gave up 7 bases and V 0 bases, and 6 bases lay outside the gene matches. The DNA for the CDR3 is TGCGCCAGCAGCTTGGCGGGGGGGCCGAGAAATGAGCAGTTCTTC. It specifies CASSLAGGPRNEQFF.

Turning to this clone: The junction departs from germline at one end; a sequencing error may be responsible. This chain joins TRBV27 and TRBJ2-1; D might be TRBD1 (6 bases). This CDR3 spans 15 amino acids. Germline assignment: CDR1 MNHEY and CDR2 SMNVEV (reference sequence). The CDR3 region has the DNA TGTGCCAGCAGTCTATCCGGGACAAACTACAATGAGCAGTTCTTC. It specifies CASSLSGTNYNEQFF.

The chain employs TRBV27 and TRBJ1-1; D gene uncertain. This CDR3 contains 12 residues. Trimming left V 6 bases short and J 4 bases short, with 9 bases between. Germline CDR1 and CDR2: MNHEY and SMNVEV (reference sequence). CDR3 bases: TGTGCCAGCAGGAGAGGAGGCACTGAAGCTTTCTTT. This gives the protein CASRRGGTEAFF.

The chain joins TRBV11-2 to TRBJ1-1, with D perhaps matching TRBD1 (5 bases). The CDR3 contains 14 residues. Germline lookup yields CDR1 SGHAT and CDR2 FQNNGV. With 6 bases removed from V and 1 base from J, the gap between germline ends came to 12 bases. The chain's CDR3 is CASRGRDPNTEAFF. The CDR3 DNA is TGTGCCAGCAGGGGGAGGGACCCGAACACTGAAGCTTTCTTT.

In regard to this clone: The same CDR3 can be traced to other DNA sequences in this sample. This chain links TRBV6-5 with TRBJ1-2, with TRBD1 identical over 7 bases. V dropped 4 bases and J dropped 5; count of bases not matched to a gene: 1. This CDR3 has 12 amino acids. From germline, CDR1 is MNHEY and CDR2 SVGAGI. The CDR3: CASSSGGYGYTF. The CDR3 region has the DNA TGTGCCAGCAGTTCAGGGGGATATGGCTACACCTTC.

The DNA for the CDR3 is TGCAGCGTTGACGGGGGGAGTGGAAATTCACCCCTCCACTTT. As protein: CSVDGGSGNSPLHF. The V and J genes are TRBV29-1 and TRBJ1-6; weak D call: TRBD1 (5 bases). Trimming left V 3 bases short and J 7 bases short, with 13 bases between. The CDR3 contains 14 residues. Looked up from germline, CDR1 is SQVTM and CDR2 is ANQGSEA. Full variable domain (outside the CDR3, taken from reference TRBV29-1 and TRBJ1-6): SAVISQKPSRDICQRGTSLTIQCQVDSQVTMMFWYRQQPGQSLTLIATANQGSEATYESGFVIDKFPISRPNLTFSTLTVSNMSPEDSSIYLCSVDGGSGNSPLHFGNGTRLTVT.

CDR3 residues: CASSSLSGGLWNEQFF. DNA for the CDR3: TGTGCCAGCAGTTCGTTGTCGGGAGGACTCTGGAATGAGCAGTTCTTC. The chain employs TRBV6-6 and TRBJ2-1; 7 nucleotides line up with TRBD2. CDR1 is MNHNY, CDR2 SVGAGI, per germline (reference sequence). This CDR3 spans 16 amino acids. V trimming: 4 bases; J trimming: 7 bases; junction bases outside the gene matches: 13.

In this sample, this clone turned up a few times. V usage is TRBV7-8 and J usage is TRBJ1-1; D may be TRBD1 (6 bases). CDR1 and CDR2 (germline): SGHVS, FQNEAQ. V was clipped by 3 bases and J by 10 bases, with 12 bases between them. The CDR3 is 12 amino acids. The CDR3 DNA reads TGTGCCAGCAGCTTGGGGGCTGATCTAGCTTTCTTT. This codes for CASSLGADLAFF. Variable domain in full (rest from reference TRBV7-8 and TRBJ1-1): GAGVSQSPRYKVAKRGQDVALRCDPISGHVSLFWYQQALGQGPEFLTYFQNEAQLDKSGLPSDRFFAERPEGSVSTLKIQRTQQEDSAVYLCASSLGADLAFFGQGTRLTVV.

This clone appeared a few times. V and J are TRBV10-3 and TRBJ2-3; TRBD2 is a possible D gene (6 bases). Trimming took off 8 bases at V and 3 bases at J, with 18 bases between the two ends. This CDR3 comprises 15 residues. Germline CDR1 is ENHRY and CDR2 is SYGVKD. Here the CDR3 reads CAIWEEGRFTDTQYF. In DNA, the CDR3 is TGTGCCATCTGGGAGGAGGGGCGATTTACAGATACGCAGTATTTT.

CDR3 DNA sequence: TGCGCCAGCAGTCTTGGGTTGAGGGCGGGTGACTATGGCTACACCTTC. Its protein product is CASSLGLRAGDYGYTF. J is TRBJ1-2 and V is TRBV5-1; D gene ambiguous. The CDR3 sequence is 16 residues long. CDR1 SGHRS and CDR2 YFSETQ come from the germline V gene. V shed 5 bases and J shed 3 bases, with 20 bases lying between them.

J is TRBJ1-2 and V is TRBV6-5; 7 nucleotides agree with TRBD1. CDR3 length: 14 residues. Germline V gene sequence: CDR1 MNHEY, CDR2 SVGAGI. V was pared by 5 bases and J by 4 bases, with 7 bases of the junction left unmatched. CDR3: CASSGPGQPYGYTF. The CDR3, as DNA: TGTGCCAGCAGTGGCCCGGGACAGCCCTATGGCTACACCTTC.

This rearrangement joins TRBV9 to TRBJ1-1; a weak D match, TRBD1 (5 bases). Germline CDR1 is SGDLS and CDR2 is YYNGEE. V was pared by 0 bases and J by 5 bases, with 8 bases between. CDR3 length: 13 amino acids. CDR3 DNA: TGTGCCAGCAGCGTAGGGGGCCGAACTGAAGCTTTCTTT. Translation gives CASSVGGRTEAFF.

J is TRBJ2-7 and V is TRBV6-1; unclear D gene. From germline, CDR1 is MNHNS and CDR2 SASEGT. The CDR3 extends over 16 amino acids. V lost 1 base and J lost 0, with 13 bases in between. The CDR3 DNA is TGTGCCAGCAGTGAAGTGGCAGACCCTAGCTCCTACGAGCAGTACTTC. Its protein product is CASSEVADPSSYEQYF.

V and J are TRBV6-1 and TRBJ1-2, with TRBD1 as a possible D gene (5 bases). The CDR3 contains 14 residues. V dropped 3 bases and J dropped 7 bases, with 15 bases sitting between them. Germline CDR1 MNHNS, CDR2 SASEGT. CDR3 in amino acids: CASSDRAGRSGYTF. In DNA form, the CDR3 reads TGTGCCAGCAGTGATCGGGCAGGGCGGAGTGGCTACACCTTC.

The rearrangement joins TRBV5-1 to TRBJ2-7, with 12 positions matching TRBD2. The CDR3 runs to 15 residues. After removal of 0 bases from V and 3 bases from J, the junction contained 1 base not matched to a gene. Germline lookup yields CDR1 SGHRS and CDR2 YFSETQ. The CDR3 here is CASSLGTSGVYEQYF. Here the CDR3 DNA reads TGCGCCAGCAGCTTGGGGACTAGCGGGGTCTACGAGCAGTACTTC.

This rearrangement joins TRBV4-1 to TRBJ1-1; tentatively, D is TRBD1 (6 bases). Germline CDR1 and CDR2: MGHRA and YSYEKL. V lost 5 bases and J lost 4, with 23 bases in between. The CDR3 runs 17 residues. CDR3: CASSLRVAPIGGTEAFF. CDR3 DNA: TGCGCCAGCAGCTTAAGGGTGGCCCCAATAGGGGGCACTGAAGCTTTCTTT.

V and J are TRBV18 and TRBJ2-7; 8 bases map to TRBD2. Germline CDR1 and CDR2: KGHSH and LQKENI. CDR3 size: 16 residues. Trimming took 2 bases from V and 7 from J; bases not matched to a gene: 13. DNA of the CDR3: TGTGCCAGCTCACCAATGGTCGCAGCGGGGGTGTGGGAGCAGTACTTC. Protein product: CASSPMVAAGVWEQYF.

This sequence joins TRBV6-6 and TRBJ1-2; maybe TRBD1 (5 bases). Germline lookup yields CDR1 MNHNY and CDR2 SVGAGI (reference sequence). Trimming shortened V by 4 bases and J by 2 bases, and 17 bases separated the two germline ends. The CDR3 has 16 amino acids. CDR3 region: CASSSQTLTDNYGYTF. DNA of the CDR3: TGTGCCAGCAGTTCCCAAACCCTGACAGACAACTATGGCTACACCTTC.

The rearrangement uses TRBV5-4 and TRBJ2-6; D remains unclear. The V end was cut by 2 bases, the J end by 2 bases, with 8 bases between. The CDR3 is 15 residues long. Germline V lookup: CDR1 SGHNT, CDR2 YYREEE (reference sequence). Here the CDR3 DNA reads TGTGCCAGCAGCTTAGTGAGGACTGGGGCCAACGTCCTGACTTTC. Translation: CASSLVRTGANVLTF.

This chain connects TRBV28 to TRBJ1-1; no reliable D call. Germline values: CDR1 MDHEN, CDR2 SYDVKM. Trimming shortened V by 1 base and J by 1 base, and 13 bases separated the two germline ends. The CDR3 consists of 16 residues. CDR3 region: CASSLYGQEGNTEAFF. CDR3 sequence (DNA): TGTGCCAGCAGTTTATATGGGCAGGAGGGGAACACTGAAGCTTTCTTT.

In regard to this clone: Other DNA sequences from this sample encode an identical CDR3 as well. CDR3 DNA sequence: TGTGCCAGCAGCTCCCGGGACAGAGATACGCAGTATTTT. Translation gives CASSSRDRDTQYF. The chain combines TRBV7-2 with TRBJ2-3; 7 bases agree with TRBD1. J gave up 5 bases and V 4 bases, and 3 bases lay outside the gene matches. The CDR3 covers 13 residues. In germline, CDR1 is SGHTA, CDR2 FQGNSA.

The CDR3 region has the DNA TGTGCCACCTGGATCGGGGGGGCCATCACAGATACGCAGTATTTT. It is translated as CATWIGGAITDTQYF. The genes are TRBV15 and TRBJ2-3, with 8 bases that match TRBD2. V gave up 8 bases and J gave up 2 bases; unmatched junction bases: 9. Germline lookup yields CDR1 LNHNV and CDR2 YYDKDF (reference sequence). The CDR3 is made up of 15 amino acids.